This paragraph covers one T cell receptor (beta chain) sequence. Its antigen is unknown. This entry belongs to a study of radiotherapy plus CTLA-4 blockade in lung cancer. General observations from the study: An expansion of tumor-derived TCR clones occurred in blood after radiotherapy plus ipilimumab. Best predicting response, reportedly, were early blood T cell clone dynamics, with interferon-beta.

V shed 4 bases and J 6 bases; nucleotides not matched to a gene: 12. The CDR3 has 15 amino acids. CDR1 is GTSNPN and CDR2 is SVGIG in the germline V gene (reference sequence). The protocol was immunoSEQ multiplex PCR, while the TCRdb copy is restricted to in-frame clones and leaves out a portion. The repertoire holds more than 75,000 clones, with 85% to 90% as singletons. This receptor was identified in a human donor with non-small cell lung cancer who had stable disease on radiotherapy plus ipilimumab. The chain uses TRBV30 and TRBJ2-7; 10 bases fit TRBD1. This specimen was peripheral blood, taken from a patient treated with radiotherapy plus ipilimumab. The CDR3 protein is CAWTTVGTGETEQYF. The CDR3 DNA sequence: TGTGCCTGGACCACGGTCGGGACAGGGGAGACCGAGCAGTACTTC.